The subject of this entry is one T cell receptor (beta chain). The CDR3 has 16 amino acids. Germline values: CDR1 MNHEY, CDR2 SVGAGI. The trim removed 0 bases at V and 3 bases at J, leaving 5 bases unmatched. The sample originates from a study of blood T cell repertoires in COVID-19. Participants' reported clinical history set cohort assignment. Method: immunoSEQ multiplex PCR; TCRdb's copy keeps in-frame clones and lacks some. The sample contains under 400,000 clones, around 87% of which appear only once. J is TRBJ1-3 and V is TRBV6-5, with TRBD1 identical over 7 bases. The receptor was derived from a man aged 35 to 55 in a cohort exposed to, infected with or recovered from COVID-19 (not recorded which). Sequencing used PBMCs or T cells enriched from blood (not recorded which). DNA of the CDR3: TGTGCCAGCAGTTACTCGGGACAGCAATTTGGAAACACCATATATTTT. Its translation is CASSYSGQQFGNTIYF.